Sequencing of this T cell receptor (beta chain) was carried out in a study of blood T cell repertoires in COVID-19. Trimming cost V 5 bases and J 4 bases, with 17 bases left between them. Germline V gene lookup returns CDR1 SNHLY and CDR2 FYNNEI. The CDR3 runs 15 residues. This table comes from immunoSEQ multiplex PCR, and its TCRdb copy is limited to in-frame clones, with some not included. The repertoire includes some 180,000 clones, about 75% of them detected once, and roughly 8.6% sits in the top ten. The chain carries TRBV2 and TRBJ1-2; D is uncertain. Input material: peripheral blood. The clonotype was recovered from a woman aged 45-59 years with active or convalescent COVID-19. This CDR3 reads CASSLPGIRVYGYTF. For the CDR3, the DNA is TGTGCCAGCAGTCTGCCGGGAATTAGAGTCTATGGCTACACCTTC.